The source of this TCR beta chain is a study of CD8 T cells in ankylosing spondylitis. This clonotype has a count of ten or more. Its antigen is still unknown. Per germline, CDR1 LNHDA and CDR2 SQIVND (reference sequence). The CDR3 contains 15 residues. The trim removed 5 bases at V and 7 bases at J, leaving 14 bases unmatched. The study, taken as a whole, reports: In ankylosing spondylitis blood, a motif of roughly 8 highly homologous TCR beta variants appeared characteristic. Disease-linked clones proved CD8+ and comparatively uncommon in peripheral blood.

Each TCR beta library was made by quantitative 5'-RACE that incorporated molecular barcodes. MiXCR, run by TCRdb on the 5' RACE reads, gives a single entry per CDR3 protein. The table shows around 75,000 distinct CDR3 sequences, with about 5.2% occurring only once. The clonotype comes from a male donor with ankylosing spondylitis or in good health (not recorded which). Sequenced material: blood, either unsorted or a sorted T cell fraction (not recorded which). This chain connects TRBV19 to TRBJ2-7; 7 positions agree with TRBD1. The CDR3 DNA reads TGTGCCAGTAGTTCGCCCGGGACAGCCCAGTGGGAGCAGTACTTC. Amino acids: CASSSPGTAQWEQYF.